This is a list of T cell receptor beta chains from one sample in a study of blood T cells in healthy people across ages. TCRdb analysed the 5' RACE reads with MiXCR anew, one entry per CDR3 protein. The sample includes approximately 670,000 distinct CDR3 sequences, over 40% of them seen just once. The source material was blood. The source of these receptors is a man of 80 years or more in good health. Both conserved end residues are part of each CDR3. Expanded clones get a size class; other rows say once, few or many, or leave the size out.

clone size	V gene	CDR3 length	CDR3 protein
NA	TRBV7-8	16	CASSPPWGSGANVLTF
NA	TRBV20-1	12	CGAEAGQETQYF
many	TRBV7-9	13	CASSSMGGTEAFF
NA	TRBV29-1	13	CSVDPAKGDSQFF
NA	TRBV4-2	15	CASSQGVQELYGYTF
NA	TRBV29-1	13	CSVGDLGGSPLHF
NA	TRBV20-1	15	CSARGPSGMRIEQYF
NA	TRBV21-1	14	CASRGTSGPNEQFF
NA	TRBV3-1	16	CASSQGASGAGNEQFF
few	TRBV7-9	13	CASSLQGNAEAFF
NA	TRBV5-5	18	CASSLGTGDYVHYNEQYF
NA	TRBV6-1	18	CATSRSGPSGYSNQPQHF
few	TRBV4-1	15	CASSLGPSFNEKLFF
few	TRBV29-1	14	CSVRPAGGADTQYF
NA	TRBV30	13	CAWSVQGAPVAFF
NA	TRBV10-1	13	CASSESAGSVQYF
NA	TRBV6-1	17	CASSEQPNRIYGNTIYF
NA	TRBV7-2	18	CASSGPTSGPDLYNEQFF
few	TRBV5-1	15	CASSLVPGMDQPQHF
NA	TRBV28	13	CASMTSTSYEQFF
NA	TRBV7-3	14	CAGSPPGRPDTQYF
NA	TRBV5-6	13	CASTLPGAPTQYF
NA	TRBV4-3	15	CASSQEGIGADTQYF
NA	TRBV25-1	15	CASSGGGTVYNEQFF
NA	TRBV7-2	17	CASSLVRTGTGGTEAFF
few	TRBV20-1	15	CSALTDAGTQETQYF
NA	TRBV6-2/TRBV6-3	15	CASKLAGEKYNEQFF
NA	TRBV5-1	16	CACSSGLAGEHNEQFF
NA	TRBV28	16	CASSIPGGGAQNEQYF
many	TRBV20-1	15	CSAPTTSGRTDTQYF
NA	TRBV7-2	14	CASGWARGADTQYF
once	TRBV6-4	13	CASSNGGATGYTF
many	TRBV7-2	17	CASSLRPLGTESYEQYF
NA	TRBV20-1	13	CSARTSGRGTQYF
many	TRBV24-1	19	CATSDWARASGRGYNEQFF
few	TRBV12-3/TRBV12-4	16	CASSLVEGGGNEKLFF
NA	TRBV5-1	15	CASSSSHSTLYGYTF
NA	TRBV19	13	CASSMIRWGGYTF
NA	TRBV20-1	14	CSARVPQGATIQYF
NA	TRBV12-3/TRBV12-4	15	CASSYAGWDTGELFF
few	TRBV7-6	18	CASSLVASGGLNQETQYF
few	TRBV14	14	CASSPGFSNSPLHF
few	TRBV7-9	13	CASSPPRGETQYF
NA	TRBV4-1	14	CASSQDPGGGGYTF
NA	TRBV12-3/TRBV12-4	15	CASTAGSQGGETQFF
NA	TRBV29-1	12	CSVAKDQETQYF
many	TRBV10-1	16	CASSESPGGSKETQYF
NA	TRBV6-2/TRBV6-3	12	CASRADANVLTF
few	TRBV15	15	CATSTPDSGRFEAFF
many	TRBV28	16	CASRNRGSSSYNEQFF
many	TRBV11-2	14	CASSLTSSRETQYF
NA	TRBV2	13	CASKGVAKNIQYF
NA	TRBV7-2	17	CASSLSGGGDYTETQYF
NA	TRBV6-2/TRBV6-3	14	CASSYQTIYNEQYF